This T cell receptor beta chain was observed in a study of a mutant IDH1 vaccine in newly diagnosed glioma (dated by TCRdb to about 2021). A note on the overall study: Across visits V03 through V10, patients got a total of eight vaccinations, given in weeks 1, 3, 5, 7, 11, 15, 19 and 23. In the chemotherapy-containing groups, vaccination started alongside temozolomide cycles, whereas in patients who had radiotherapy alone it started 4-6 weeks after radiotherapy. Of the approximately 32 treated patients, about 60% were male and approximately 38% were female, and the mean age was around 40 years. Prior to enrollment, patients had been given standard therapy consisting of radiotherapy alone, temozolomide alone, or radiochemotherapy with temozolomide, with the combination given to most patients. Peripheral blood was drawn at six visits: V03 (baseline), V05, V07, V10, V12 and V13. Longitudinal TCRB deep sequencing was done for roughly 23 treated patients, wherever samples were available for exploratory analyses. Points the paper makes about the study in general: Across multiple MHC alleles, vaccine-induced immune responses were seen in 85% to 95% of patients. No apparent relationship was observed between pseudoprogression and alterations in the top peripheral T cell clonotypes detected by TCRB sequencing. The authors noted that analyses of patient blood samples could not be reproduced because of sample limitations. Selection of PBMC samples for TCRB deep sequencing was based on availability.

The time point label corresponds to: week 11, during vaccination. Each vaccine dose was 300 ug of a 20-mer mutant IDH1 peptide in Montanide, given subcutaneously with topical imiquimod. Donors had newly diagnosed WHO grade 3 or 4 IDH1-mutant astrocytomas with loss of nuclear ATRX. The samples were drawn from NOA16, a multicentre, single-arm, open-label phase I trial in Germany that tested a mutant IDH1 peptide vaccine in humans for the first time. Genomic DNA for TCRB sequencing was extracted from EDTA blood using the DNeasy Blood and Tissue Kit. Worth noting for this clone: Its antigen is still unknown. There are no base qualities to consult, and no much larger clone falls within one base.

The library was prepared using the immunoSEQ multiplex PCR assay. The hsTCRB Kit was used according to the manufacturer's protocol to amplify rearranged TCR beta chain sequences. TCRB libraries were sequenced on an Illumina MiSeq. On the study's bioinformatics: The kit vendor's proprietary platform handled demultiplexing, trimming and gene mapping. TCRdb re-hosts the immuneACCESS table, in-frame sequences only. Its copies lack some clones; in the studies checked, an unresolved V gene accounts for under half of them, and the cause for the rest is not known. V, J and clone size reflect that table, while D and trimming were determined from the DNA. The sample contains some 130,000 clones, 80% of them found a single time. The ten top clones hold 4.5% to 7% of the sample. The CDR3 starts with the cysteine, ends with the phenylalanine, and has 13 residues. The sequence is cut down to CDR3 DNA, 39 bases in frame from base 1. V loses 4 bases, J loses 5 bases, and the germline ends lie 12 bases apart. CDR1 and CDR2, looked up from the germline V gene, are SGHVS and FQNEAQ.

The starting material was PBMCs, obtained from a glioma patient whose treatment included an IDH1 peptide vaccine. Here the chain combines TRBV7-8 and TRBJ2-7, with no confidently assigned D gene. The TCR originated in a man between 35 and 55 years old with glioma. The CDR3 region has the sequence CASSSPGPHEQYF. The DNA is TGTGCCAGCAGCTCCCCCGGGCCCCACGAGCAGTACTTC.